Below are 3 T cell receptor beta chains sequenced from a single sample in a study of cytotoxic CD8 clonotypes in ibrutinib-treated CLL. Assay used: immunoSEQ multiplex PCR; TCRdb lists only in-frame clones, some missing. This table has some 140,000 clones, around 84% appearing once. The source material was PBMCs, sampled after 24 months of ibrutinib treatment. The receptors were sampled from a human donor with chronic lymphocytic leukemia.

The rearrangement links TRBV4-3 to TRBJ2-7; weak D call: TRBD2 (5 bases). This CDR3 has 13 residues. V was trimmed by 1 base and J by 3 bases, leaving 7 bases between them. CDR1 and CDR2 (germline): LGHNA, YSLEER. In nucleotides, the CDR3 is TGCGCCAGCAGCCAAGCGACTAACTACGAGCAGTACTTC. Translation: CASSQATNYEQYF.

The rearrangement joins TRBV7-2 to TRBJ1-5; 7 bases fit TRBD1. This CDR3 contains 14 residues. CDR1 and CDR2 from the germline V gene are SGHTA and FQGNSA. J gave up 0 bases and V 5 bases, and 1 base lay outside the gene matches. The CDR3 is CASSRQGSNQPQHF. The CDR3 DNA is TGTGCCAGCAGCCGACAGGGTAGCAATCAGCCCCAGCATTTT.

V usage is TRBV7-2 and J usage is TRBJ1-4, with a tentative D call TRBD1 (6 bases). Trimming stripped 1 base from V and 8 bases from J, with 14 bases between. In germline, CDR1 is SGHTA, CDR2 FQGNSA. The CDR3 loop spans 15 amino acids. The CDR3 nucleotides read TGTGCCAGCAGCTTAGTAAGCACAGGGCGCGAAAAACTGTTTTTT. Translation: CASSLVSTGREKLFF.